These 32 T cell receptor beta chains share one sample of origin, sequenced in a study of T cells in Graves' hyperthyroidism and ophthalmopathy. Template material for amplifying TCR beta CDR3 regions consisted of RNA transcripts. Carried out on the TCR CDR3, a first-round RT-PCR used the HTBI primer set. A single record per CDR3 protein comes from TCRdb applying MiXCR to the multiplex PCR reads. The top ten hold around 21% of the sample, which has roughly 160,000 distinct CDR3 sequences, about 9.4% seen once. Sequencing was carried out using blood. Receptor source: a woman younger than 35 with Graves' hyperthyroidism that later progressed to Graves' ophthalmopathy.

This clonotype was detected only a few times. The genes are TRBV18 and TRBJ2-5; no clear D gene. V lost 0 bases and J lost 5, with 13 bases in between. The CDR3 runs to 15 residues. Germline CDR1 is KGHSH and CDR2 is LQKENI. CDR3 sequence reads: CASSPPSLGSETQYF. The CDR3 nucleotides read TGTGCCAGCTCACCACCGTCCCTGGGCTCGGAGACCCAGTACTTC.

This clonotype was recorded many times. The chain is built from TRBV28 and TRBJ1-1; 7 nucleotides agree with TRBD1. This CDR3 region has 10 residues. J was trimmed by 11 bases and V by 7 bases; bases with no gene match: 4. Looked up from germline, CDR1 is MDHEN and CDR2 is SYDVKM. Here the CDR3 DNA reads TGTGCCAGCAAAAGGGGGCGGGCTTTCTTT. It translates to CASKRGRAFF.

This chain links TRBV7-8 with TRBJ2-1; D not resolved. The CDR3 runs to 12 residues. Trimming removed 1 base from V and 7 bases from J, with 5 bases in between. Germline V gene lookup returns CDR1 SGHVS and CDR2 FQNEAQ. The CDR3 sequence is CASSLVGNEQFF. The CDR3 nucleotides read TGTGCCAGCAGCTTAGTCGGAAATGAGCAGTTCTTC.

At least ten counts were recorded for this clonotype. The rearrangement uses TRBV29-1 and TRBJ2-2, with D perhaps given as TRBD1 or TRBD2 (5 bases each). Germline lookup yields CDR1 SQVTM and CDR2 ANQGSEA. CDR3 length: 13 residues. Trimming took 5 bases from V and 1 from J, leaving 8 bases between them. CDR3 sequence (DNA): TGCAGCGTTCGGGACGGGAACACCGGGGAGCTGTTTTTT. It yields the protein CSVRDGNTGELFF.

This clonotype turned up a few times. The rearrangement uses TRBV5-1 and TRBJ2-1, with 8 bases lining up with TRBD2. This CDR3 has 15 residues. Germline V CDR1 and CDR2: SGHRS, YFSETQ. V trimming: 0 bases; J trimming: 7 bases; junction bases outside the gene matches: 6. The CDR3, as DNA: TGCGCCAGCAGCTTGGGGATAGCGGGATTGAATGAGCAGTTCTTC. It encodes CASSLGIAGLNEQFF.

This clonotype has ten or more counts. The CDR3 bases are TGTGCCAGCACTTCGACAGCGAACACTGAAGCTTTCTTT. It encodes CASTSTANTEAFF. The chain recombines TRBV6-1 with TRBJ1-1; D might be TRBD1 (5 bases). The CDR3 covers 13 residues. Trimming took off 7 bases at V and 1 base at J, with 10 bases between the two ends. The germline V gene has CDR1 MNHNS and CDR2 SASEGT.

This clonotype has at least ten counts. This chain joins TRBV27 and TRBJ1-1, with a tentative D call TRBD1 (5 bases). V was shortened by 2 bases and J by 1 base, with 17 bases between the two germline ends. The CDR3 extends over 17 amino acids. In germline, CDR1 is MNHEY, CDR2 SMNVEV (reference sequence). Written as DNA, the CDR3 is TGTGCCAGCAGTTTAAAGGGACGTCCCCTACGGAACACTGAAGCTTTCTTT. It specifies CASSLKGRPLRNTEAFF.

This clonotype was counted many times. J is TRBJ2-2 and V is TRBV6-1; D is tentatively TRBD1 or TRBD2 (5 bases each). The germline V and J ends were trimmed by 6 bases and 2 bases, with 22 bases remaining between them. There are 18 residues in the CDR3. Germline CDR1 MNHNS, CDR2 SASEGT. The CDR3 sequence is CASSRQSPGPDNTGELFF. In nucleotides, the CDR3 is TGTGCCAGCAGCCGACAGTCTCCGGGGCCCGACAACACCGGGGAGCTGTTTTTT.

This clonotype showed up many times. The gene calls are TRBV2 and TRBJ1-4; 7 nucleotides agree with TRBD1. The CDR3 has 15 amino acids. Germline CDR1 reads SNHLY; CDR2 reads FYNNEI. Losses at the gene ends were 2 bases for V and 5 bases for J; bases not matched to a gene: 5. The CDR3 DNA follows: TGTGCCAGCAGTGAACTGGGACAGAAAAATGAAAAACTGTTTTTT. This translates into CASSELGQKNEKLFF. The full variable domain, its missing parts supplied by reference TRBV2 and TRBJ1-4, is EPEVTQTPSHQVTQMGQEVILRCVPISNHLYFYWYRQILGQKVEFLVSFYNNEISEKSEIFDDQFSVERPDGSNFTLKIRSTKLEDSAMYFCASSELGQKNEKLFFGSGTQLSVL.

This clonotype was seen repeatedly, ten times or more. The chain recombines TRBV29-1 with TRBJ1-5, with 7 bases aligning to TRBD1. This CDR3 region has 13 residues. V gave up 6 bases and J gave up 5 bases; unmatched junction bases: 7. CDR1 is SQVTM and CDR2 is ANQGSEA in the germline V gene. The DNA for the CDR3 is TGCAGCGTAGAGACAGGGTGGGATCAGCCCCAGCATTTT. This codes for CSVETGWDQPQHF. Supplemented by reference TRBV29-1 and TRBJ1-5, the full variable domain reads SAVISQKPSRDICQRGTSLTIQCQVDSQVTMMFWYRQQPGQSLTLIATANQGSEATYESGFVIDKFPISRPNLTFSTLTVSNMSPEDSSIYLCSVETGWDQPQHFGDGTRLSIL.

The J gene is TRBJ2-1, the V gene TRBV9; TRBD1 matches at 10 bases. After removal of 4 bases from V and 5 bases from J, the junction contained 6 bases not matched to a gene. CDR1 and CDR2 (germline): SGDLS, YYNGEE. The CDR3 is 15 amino acids. CDR3 in amino acids: CASSKPGQGNNEQFF. CDR3 DNA sequence: TGTGCCAGCAGCAAACCGGGACAGGGGAACAATGAGCAGTTCTTC.

Worth noting for this clonotype: Being one base from a much bigger clone, this may be a read error. V gene TRBV18 combines with J gene TRBJ1-2; D possibly corresponds to TRBD1 (6 bases). This CDR3 region has 14 residues. V lost 4 bases to trimming and J lost 5 bases, with 14 bases between them. The germline gives CDR1 KGHSH, CDR2 LQKENI. CDR3 protein: CASSRVEGTYGYTF. The DNA of the CDR3 is TGTGCCAGCTCACGAGTGGAGGGGACATATGGCTACACCTTC.

There are many counts of this clonotype. The chain has TRBV4-1 and TRBJ1-1; D may be TRBD1 (6 bases). V was trimmed by 1 base and J by 4 bases, leaving 10 bases between them. The CDR3 loop spans 14 amino acids. Germline CDR1 is MGHRA and CDR2 is YSYEKL. CDR3 amino acids: CASSQVSRGTEAFF. CDR3 in DNA: TGCGCCAGCAGCCAAGTCTCCAGGGGCACTGAAGCTTTCTTT.

This chain uses TRBV13 with TRBJ1-1; D may be TRBD1 (5 bases). The germline CDR1 and CDR2 sequences are PRHDT and FYEKMQ (reference sequence). CDR3 length: 16 residues. Trimming removed 5 bases from V and 2 bases from J, with 18 bases in between. The CDR3 is CASSPGFATPNTEAFF. CDR3 nucleotides: TGTGCCAGCAGCCCAGGGTTTGCAACTCCCAACACTGAAGCTTTCTTT.

In this sample, this clonotype turned up a few times. This chain connects TRBV6-1 to TRBJ2-3; no clear D. Germline V gene lookup returns CDR1 MNHNS and CDR2 SASEGT. The CDR3 sequence is 15 residues long. The ends were cut back, 7 bases at V and 10 bases at J, with 24 bases in the middle. The CDR3 nucleotides read TGTGCCAGCAACGGAGCCATGAGCCGACTCCATCCGCAGTATTTT. This sequence encodes CASNGAMSRLHPQYF.

This clonotype was seen ten or more times. The chain recombines TRBV18 with TRBJ2-7; weak D call: TRBD1 (6 bases). Germline loops: CDR1 KGHSH, CDR2 LQKENI. This CDR3 is built from 13 residues. The ends were cut back, 3 bases at V and 5 bases at J, with 11 bases in the middle. The CDR3: CASSPVTGHEQYF. Here the CDR3 DNA reads TGTGCCAGCTCACCGGTTACAGGGCACGAGCAGTACTTC.

This clonotype has at least ten counts. The CDR3 protein is CASSQIDNSPLHF. CDR3 bases: TGTGCCAGCAGCCAGATAGATAATTCACCCCTCCACTTT. The V call is TRBV14, the J call TRBJ1-6, with unresolved D. Trimming took 3 bases from V and 5 from J, leaving 5 bases between them. Looked up from germline, CDR1 is SGHDN and CDR2 is FVKESK. This CDR3 has 13 residues.

The chain employs TRBV9 and TRBJ2-5, with unresolved D. The CDR3 extends over 14 amino acids. The germline V and J ends were trimmed by 0 bases and 1 base, with 7 bases remaining between them. Germline V lookup: CDR1 SGDLS, CDR2 YYNGEE. CDR3 DNA sequence: TGTGCCAGCAGCGTAGAAGGTACCCAAGAGACCCAGTACTTC. Encoded protein: CASSVEGTQETQYF.

The genes are TRBV4-1 and TRBJ2-3, with 8 positions matching TRBD2. The CDR3 is 17 residues long. The V gene's germline CDR1 is MGHRA and CDR2 YSYEKL. V was clipped by 5 bases and J by 2 bases; unmatched bases: 12. This chain's CDR3 is CASSTGRRGASTDTQYF. As DNA, the CDR3 is TGCGCCAGCAGCACAGGGCGGCGGGGGGCCTCCACAGATACGCAGTATTTT.

The J gene is TRBJ2-5, the V gene TRBV9; D is possibly TRBD2 (6 bases). This CDR3 comprises 15 residues. V was clipped by 0 bases and J by 4 bases, with 13 bases between them. Germline values: CDR1 SGDLS, CDR2 YYNGEE. The CDR3 region has the DNA TGTGCCAGCAGCGTAGGCGGGACCCAGGGAGAGACCCAGTACTTC. This gives the protein CASSVGGTQGETQYF.

This CDR3 is CASSLVRLAGTLEETQYF. CDR3 DNA: TGTGCCAGCAGCTTAGTAAGGCTAGCGGGAACGCTAGAAGAGACCCAGTACTTC. The chain employs TRBV11-2 and TRBJ2-5; 9 positions agree with TRBD2. The ends lost 1 base at V and 3 bases at J; junction bases unmatched: 12. The CDR3 is 18 residues long. Per the germline V gene, CDR1 is SGHAT and CDR2 is FQNNGV.

The sample holds many counts of this clonotype. The chain carries TRBV30 and TRBJ2-7; 12 bases fit TRBD1. The germline CDR1 and CDR2 sequences are GTSNPN and SVGIG (reference sequence). The CDR3 loop spans 14 amino acids. With 2 bases clipped from V and 4 bases from J, the junction kept 3 bases outside the gene matches. CDR3 protein: CAWSPGQGAYEQYF. DNA for the CDR3: TGTGCCTGGAGTCCGGGACAGGGGGCATACGAGCAGTACTTC.

The sample holds many counts of this clonotype. The chain couples TRBV5-1 to TRBJ2-7; D is undetermined. V lost 4 bases and J lost 3, with 20 bases in between. Germline values: CDR1 SGHRS, CDR2 YFSETQ. The CDR3 extends over 16 amino acids. The CDR3 here is CASSPGAATVNYEQYF. In nucleotides, the CDR3 is TGCGCCAGCAGCCCGGGTGCAGCGACCGTCAACTACGAGCAGTACTTC. The whole variable domain, filled in from reference TRBV5-1 and TRBJ2-7, reads KAGVTQTPRYLIKTRGQQVTLSCSPISGHRSVSWYQQTPGQGLQFLFEYFSETQRNKGNFPGRFSGRQFSNSRSEMNVSTLELGDSALYLCASSPGAATVNYEQYFGPGTRLTVT.

This clonotype occurred many times. CDR3 DNA sequence: TGTGCCAGCAGTTCCAGGGGACAGGCCCCGAACACTGAAGCTTTCTTT. Translation: CASSSRGQAPNTEAFF. The chain couples TRBV28 to TRBJ1-1; TRBD1 agrees at 8 bases. The V and J ends lost 4 bases and 1 base, in that order; junction bases with no gene match: 8. Germline CDR1 reads MDHEN; CDR2 reads SYDVKM. The CDR3 covers 16 residues.

There are many counts of this clonotype. The chain is built from TRBV6-1 and TRBJ1-4, with 7 bases aligning to TRBD1. Germline loops: CDR1 MNHNS, CDR2 SASEGT. With 4 bases clipped from V and 5 bases from J, the junction kept 7 bases outside the gene matches. The CDR3 length is 15 residues. CDR3 loop: CASSGGTVRNEKLFF. Here the CDR3 DNA reads TGTGCCAGCAGTGGAGGGACAGTTCGAAATGAAAAACTGTTTTTT.

This clonotype was seen only a few times. The chain employs TRBV10-2 and TRBJ1-4; 7 nucleotides match TRBD1. The V segment lost 3 bases and the J segment 7 bases; nucleotides outside the gene matches: 14. Germline values: CDR1 WSHSY, CDR2 SAAADI. The CDR3 length is 17 residues. In DNA form, the CDR3 reads TGCGCCAGCAGTGAATTAGAACTAACAGGGGACGTTGAAAAACTGTTTTTT. Its protein product is CASSELELTGDVEKLFF.

This clonotype was detected ten times or more. The chain links TRBV6-1 to TRBJ2-7; the D is unclear. Germline CDR1 and CDR2: MNHNS and SASEGT. V lost 3 bases and J 5 bases, leaving 8 bases between the germline ends. The CDR3 has 12 amino acids. The CDR3 region is CASSESRNEQYF. DNA of the CDR3: TGTGCCAGCAGTGAGAGCCGGAACGAGCAGTACTTC.

The chain combines TRBV7-9 with TRBJ2-5; D is uncertain. CDR3 length: 13 residues. Trimming removed 5 bases at V and 6 bases at J, with 13 bases between. Germline CDR1 SEHNR, CDR2 FQNEAQ (reference sequence). The CDR3 is CASSLGSIKTQYF. CDR3 coding DNA: TGTGCCAGCAGCCTAGGGTCCATAAAGACCCAGTACTTC. The entire variable domain, with the rest obtained from reference TRBV7-9 and TRBJ2-5, is as follows: DTGVSQNPRHKITKRGQNVTFRCDPISEHNRLYWYRQTLGQGPEFLTYFQNEAQLEKSRLLSDRFSAERPKGSFSTLEIQRTEQGDSAMYLCASSLGSIKTQYFGPGTRLLVL.

In its sample, this clonotype was seen many times. The V call is TRBV18, the J call TRBJ1-5, with D maybe TRBD1 (5 bases). V was pared by 4 bases and J by 6 bases, with 13 bases between. Per the germline V gene, CDR1 is KGHSH and CDR2 is LQKENI. The CDR3 spans 14 residues. CDR3 protein: CASSLQGESQPQHF. The CDR3 DNA sequence: TGTGCCAGCTCACTTCAGGGAGAGTCTCAGCCCCAGCATTTT.

This clonotype came up many times. The chain combines TRBV29-1 with TRBJ1-2, with TRBD1 matching over 9 bases. In germline, CDR1 is SQVTM, CDR2 ANQGSEA. V gave up 7 bases and J gave up 3 bases; unmatched junction bases: 9. This CDR3 comprises 14 residues. The CDR3 sequence is CSATGTGIDYGYTF. CDR3 DNA sequence: TGCAGCGCCACCGGGACAGGGATAGACTATGGCTACACCTTC. Complete variable domain (other parts from reference TRBV29-1 and TRBJ1-2): SAVISQKPSRDICQRGTSLTIQCQVDSQVTMMFWYRQQPGQSLTLIATANQGSEATYESGFVIDKFPISRPNLTFSTLTVSNMSPEDSSIYLCSATGTGIDYGYTFGSGTRLTVV.

This clonotype was counted many times. The CDR3 here is CASSPPGTGGHNEQFF. The CDR3 DNA follows: TGTGCCAGCAGTCCCCCCGGGACAGGGGGCCACAATGAGCAGTTCTTC. The chain employs TRBV27 and TRBJ2-1, with 12 bases lining up with TRBD1. This CDR3 spans 16 amino acids. The junction had 7 bases not matched to a gene; V was cut back by 5 bases and J by 5 bases. Germline assignment: CDR1 MNHEY and CDR2 SMNVEV (reference sequence).

The sample holds many counts of this clonotype. This chain joins TRBV6-1 and TRBJ1-5; D call uncertain. Trimming left V 7 bases short and J 2 bases short, with 12 bases between. This CDR3 contains 14 residues. CDR1 MNHNS and CDR2 SASEGT come from the germline V gene. CDR3 coding DNA: TGTGCCAGCAAAGGTCTTGGGGGCAATCAGCCCCAGCATTTT. Translation gives CASKGLGGNQPQHF.